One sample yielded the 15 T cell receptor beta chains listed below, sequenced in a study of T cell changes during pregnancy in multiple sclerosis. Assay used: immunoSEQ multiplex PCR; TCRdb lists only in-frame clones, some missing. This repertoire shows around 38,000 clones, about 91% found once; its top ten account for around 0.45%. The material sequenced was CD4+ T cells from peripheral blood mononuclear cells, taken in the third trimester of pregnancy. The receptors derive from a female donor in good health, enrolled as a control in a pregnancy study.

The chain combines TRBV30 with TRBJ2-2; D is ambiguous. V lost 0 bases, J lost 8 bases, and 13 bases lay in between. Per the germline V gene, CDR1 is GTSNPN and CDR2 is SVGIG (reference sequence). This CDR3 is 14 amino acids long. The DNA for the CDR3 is TGTGCCTGGAGTGTAAGAGCTATCGGTGGGGAGCTGTTTTTT. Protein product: CAWSVRAIGGELFF.

CDR3 coding DNA: TGTGCCAGCAGCGTTCTGGGGGACTCAAATTCACCCCTCCACTTT. Translation: CASSVLGDSNSPLHF. This rearrangement joins TRBV9 to TRBJ1-6; D is perhaps TRBD1 (5 bases). V lost 2 bases and J 7 bases, leaving 13 bases between the germline ends. CDR1 is SGDLS, CDR2 YYNGEE, per germline. The CDR3 is 15 residues long.

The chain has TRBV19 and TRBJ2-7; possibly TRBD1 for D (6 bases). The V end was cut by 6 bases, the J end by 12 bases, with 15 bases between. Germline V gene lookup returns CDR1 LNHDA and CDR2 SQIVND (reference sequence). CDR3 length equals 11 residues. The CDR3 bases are TGTGCCAGTAGCGGTAGAGACAGGCTGTACTTC. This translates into CASSGRDRLYF.

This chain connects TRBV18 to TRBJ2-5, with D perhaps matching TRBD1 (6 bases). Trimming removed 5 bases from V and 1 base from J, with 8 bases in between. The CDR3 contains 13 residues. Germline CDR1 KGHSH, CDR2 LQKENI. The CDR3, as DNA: TGTGCCAGCTCAGGGGACACCCAAGAGACCCAGTACTTC. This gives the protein CASSGDTQETQYF.

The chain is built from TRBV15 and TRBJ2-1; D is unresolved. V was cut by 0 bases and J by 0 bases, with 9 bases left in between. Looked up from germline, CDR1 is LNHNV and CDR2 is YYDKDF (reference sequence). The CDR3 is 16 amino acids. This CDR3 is CATSRDKQHSYNEQFF. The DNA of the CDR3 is TGTGCCACCAGCAGAGATAAACAGCACTCCTACAATGAGCAGTTCTTC.

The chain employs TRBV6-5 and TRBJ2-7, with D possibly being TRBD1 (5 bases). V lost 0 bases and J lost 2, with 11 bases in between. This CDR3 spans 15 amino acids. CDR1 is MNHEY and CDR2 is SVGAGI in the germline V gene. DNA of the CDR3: TGTGCCAGCAGTTACTCGCAGGCAGGGACCTACGAGCAGTACTTC. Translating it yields CASSYSQAGTYEQYF.

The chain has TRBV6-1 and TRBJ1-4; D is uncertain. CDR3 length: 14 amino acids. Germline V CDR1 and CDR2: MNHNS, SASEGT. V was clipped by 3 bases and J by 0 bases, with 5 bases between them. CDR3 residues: CASSERPTNEKLFF. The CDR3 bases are TGTGCCAGCAGTGAGAGGCCAACTAATGAAAAACTGTTTTTT.

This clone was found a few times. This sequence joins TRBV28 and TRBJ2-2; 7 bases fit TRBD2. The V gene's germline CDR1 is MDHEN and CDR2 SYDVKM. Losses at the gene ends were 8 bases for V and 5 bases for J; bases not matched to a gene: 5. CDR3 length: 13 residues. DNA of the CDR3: TGTGCCAGCGCGGGAGTACTAACCGGGGAGCTGTTTTTT. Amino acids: CASAGVLTGELFF.

CDR3 protein: CSVERVQGADGYTF. CDR3 sequence (DNA): TGCAGCGTTGAAAGAGTACAGGGGGCGGATGGCTACACCTTC. The V call is TRBV29-1, the J call TRBJ1-2; 9 bases agree with TRBD1. Germline trimming cut 2 bases from V and 6 bases from J; bases unmatched to any gene: 7. Germline assignment: CDR1 SQVTM and CDR2 ANQGSEA. This CDR3 has 14 amino acids.

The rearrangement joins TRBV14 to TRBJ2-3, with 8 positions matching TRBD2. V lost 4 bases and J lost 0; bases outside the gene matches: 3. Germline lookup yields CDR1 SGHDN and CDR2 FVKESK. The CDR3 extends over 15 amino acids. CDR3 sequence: CASSRTGGSTDTQYF. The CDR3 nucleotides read TGTGCCAGCAGCCGGACGGGGGGGAGCACAGATACGCAGTATTTT. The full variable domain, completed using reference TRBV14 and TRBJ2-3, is EAGVTQFPSHSVIEKGQTVTLRCDPISGHDNLYWYRRVMGKEIKFLLHFVKESKQDESGMPNNRFLAERTGGTYSTLKVQPAELEDSGVYFCASSRTGGSTDTQYFGPGTRLTVL.

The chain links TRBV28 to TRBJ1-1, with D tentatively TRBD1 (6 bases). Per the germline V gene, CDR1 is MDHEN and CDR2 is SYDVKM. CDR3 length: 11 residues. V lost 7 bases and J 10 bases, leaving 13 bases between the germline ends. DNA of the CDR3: TGTGCCAGCATCCTCGGACAGAGAGCTTTCTTT. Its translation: CASILGQRAFF.

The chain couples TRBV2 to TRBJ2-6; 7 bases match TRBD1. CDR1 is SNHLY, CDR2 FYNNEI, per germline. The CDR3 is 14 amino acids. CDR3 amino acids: CARQGRGGANVLTF. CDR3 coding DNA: TGTGCACGACAGGGCAGAGGTGGGGCCAACGTCCTGACTTTC. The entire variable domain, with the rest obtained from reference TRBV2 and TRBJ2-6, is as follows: EPEVTQTPSHQVTQMGQEVILRCVPISNHLYFYWYRQILGQKVEFLVSFYNNEISEKSEIFDDQFSVERPDGSNFTLKIRSTKLEDSAMYFCARQGRGGANVLTFGAGSRLTVL.

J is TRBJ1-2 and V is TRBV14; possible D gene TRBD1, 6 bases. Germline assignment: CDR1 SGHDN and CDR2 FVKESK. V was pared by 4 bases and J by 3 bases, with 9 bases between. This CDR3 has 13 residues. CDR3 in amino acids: CASSPGQHYGYTF. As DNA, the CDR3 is TGTGCCAGCAGCCCAGGACAGCACTATGGCTACACCTTC.

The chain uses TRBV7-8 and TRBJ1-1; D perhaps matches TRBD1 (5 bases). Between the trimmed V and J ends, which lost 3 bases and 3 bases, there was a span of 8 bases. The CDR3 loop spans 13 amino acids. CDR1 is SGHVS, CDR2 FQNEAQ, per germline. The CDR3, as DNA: TGTGCCAGCAGCTTGTTCAGGGACACTGAAGCTTTCTTT. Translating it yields CASSLFRDTEAFF. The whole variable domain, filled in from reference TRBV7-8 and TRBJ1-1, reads GAGVSQSPRYKVAKRGQDVALRCDPISGHVSLFWYQQALGQGPEFLTYFQNEAQLDKSGLPSDRFFAERPEGSVSTLKIQRTQQEDSAVYLCASSLFRDTEAFFGQGTRLTVV.

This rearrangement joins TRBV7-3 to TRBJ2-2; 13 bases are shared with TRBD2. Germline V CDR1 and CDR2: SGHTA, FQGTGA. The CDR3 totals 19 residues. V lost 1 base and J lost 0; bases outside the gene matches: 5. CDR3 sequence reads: CASSLRVGTSGANTGELFF. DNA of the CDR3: TGTGCCAGCAGCTTAAGGGTGGGGACTAGCGGGGCGAACACCGGGGAGCTGTTTTTT.